This T cell receptor (beta chain) was identified in a study of PD-1 blockade in classical Hodgkin lymphoma. Overall study context: A 3 mg/kg intravenous dose of nivolumab was received by patients every 2 weeks. General study results and limits: The drivers behind the repertoire differences, possibly disease activity or prior therapy, remain undefined.

Profiled with immunoSEQ multiplex PCR; TCRdb holds only in-frame clones, not every one. The sample carries around 70,000 clones, 71% recorded once. All patients relapsed after autologous stem cell transplantation, and brentuximab vedotin exposure varied. Germline V CDR1 and CDR2: SGHRS, YFSETQ. Trimming removed 4 bases from V and 4 bases from J, with 20 bases in between. CDR3 size: 17 residues. Of note for this clone: Antigen unknown.

The sequence derives from a human donor with classical Hodgkin lymphoma. V is TRBV5-1 and J is TRBJ1-4; D is undetermined. This specimen was peripheral blood mononuclear cells (PBMCs), taken before the second cycle of nivolumab. The CDR3 DNA is TGCGCCAGCAGCGAAAACCCCACCATGGCCCTTAATGAAAAACTGTTTTTT. Protein product: CASSENPTMALNEKLFF.